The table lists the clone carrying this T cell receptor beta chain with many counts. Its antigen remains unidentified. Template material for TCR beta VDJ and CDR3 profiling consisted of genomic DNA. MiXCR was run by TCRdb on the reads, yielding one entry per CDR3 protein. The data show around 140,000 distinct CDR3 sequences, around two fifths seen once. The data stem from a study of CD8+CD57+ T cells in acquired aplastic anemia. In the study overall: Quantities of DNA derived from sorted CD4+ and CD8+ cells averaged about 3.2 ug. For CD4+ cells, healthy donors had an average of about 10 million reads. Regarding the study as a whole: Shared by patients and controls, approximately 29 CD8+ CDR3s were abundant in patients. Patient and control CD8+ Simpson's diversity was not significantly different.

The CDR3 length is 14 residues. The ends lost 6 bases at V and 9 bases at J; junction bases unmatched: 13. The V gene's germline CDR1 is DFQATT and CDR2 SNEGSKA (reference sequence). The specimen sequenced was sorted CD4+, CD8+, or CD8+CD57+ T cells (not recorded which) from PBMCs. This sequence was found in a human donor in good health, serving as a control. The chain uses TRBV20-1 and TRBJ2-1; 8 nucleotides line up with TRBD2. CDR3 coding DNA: TGCAGTGCCCAGACCGGGACTAGGTCCAGTGAGCAGTTCTTC. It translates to CSAQTGTRSSEQFF.